The sequence of this T cell receptor (beta chain) was determined in a study of vaccination and CD4 T cells after COVID-19. Trimming shortened V by 5 bases and J by 1 base, and 23 bases separated the two germline ends. This CDR3 comprises 18 residues. The Oncomine TCR Beta short-read assay sequenced DNA from cultured CD4+ T cells. TCRdb fed the PCR reads into MiXCR, producing one record per CDR3 protein. Of roughly 16,000 distinct CDR3 sequences listed, about 43% were seen once; the top ten hold approximately 7%. Treatment: 10-day PBMC culture with coronavirus spike peptide pools or control peptides (ViraFEST assay). This clonotype was recorded once. Its antigen is currently unknown.

This chain uses TRBV12-3 or TRBV12-4 with TRBJ1-1; no clear D. The TCR comes from a human donor who had recovered from COVID-19. This specimen was CD4+ T cells from blood, cultured in vitro, taken after SARS-CoV-2 vaccination. The CDR3 nucleotides read TGTGCCAGCAGTCCACAGACACCCTCTCGTTTCTCGAACACTGAAGCTTTCTTT. Protein sequence: CASSPQTPSRFSNTEAFF.